This TCR beta chain is from a study of T cell responses to AZD1222 COVID-19 vaccine. Findings and caveats of the study: Recipients of two AZD1222 doses showed rising Spike-specific TCR breadth and depth. It should be noted that donors were predominantly white British and more often female, and clonal diversity was possibly underestimated.

Sequenced by immunoSEQ multiplex PCR; TCRdb stores in-frame clones only, minus some. The sample consists of approximately 100,000 clones, 92% of them appearing once. A word on this clone: Its specificity is unknown.

The germline V gene encodes CDR1 MGHRA and CDR2 YSYEKL. The CDR3 loop spans 16 amino acids. Trimming pared 0 bases from V and 6 bases from J, leaving 16 bases between. This clonotype originated in an adult in good health. The specimen was peripheral blood, collected on day 0 of AZD1222 vaccination. This chain joins TRBV4-1 and TRBJ2-3; TRBD2 is a possible D gene (6 bases). The CDR3 here is CASSQDFKGTFDTQYF. CDR3 nucleotides: TGCGCCAGCAGCCAAGATTTCAAAGGGACTTTTGATACGCAGTATTTT.